The rows below give T cell receptor beta chains drawn from one sample of a study of blood T cells in healthy people across ages. TCRdb processed the 5' RACE reads anew with MiXCR; each CDR3 protein has one entry. The sample carries more than 650,000 distinct CDR3 sequences, 22% recorded once. Sequencing was performed on blood. The receptors shown here come from a man between 65 and 79 years old in good health. CDR3s include the opening cysteine and the closing phenylalanine or tryptophan. D genes are given only for firm matches. Clone size is shown for a subset of rows, as once, few, many or a class of expanded clone.

size,J,D,length,V,DNA,CDR3
.,TRBJ2-3,.,14,TRBV10-1,TGCGCCAGCAGTGATAGTCTAGCTTTCCATACGCAGTATTTT,CASSDSLAFHTQYF
few,TRBJ2-2,TRBD2,17,TRBV12-3/TRBV12-4,TGTGCCAGCAGTTTCGGACTAGCGGGAGTACGTTCCGGGGAGCTGTTTTTT,CASSFGLAGVRSGELFF
.,TRBJ2-7,.,14,TRBV7-6,TGTGCCAGCAGCTTACTCAAGGGCCCCTACGAGCAGTACTTC,CASSLLKGPYEQYF
few,TRBJ2-3,.,14,TRBV7-8,TGTGCCAGCAGCGCGGGACGGTCAACAGATACGCAGTATTTT,CASSAGRSTDTQYF
.,TRBJ2-4,TRBD2,15,TRBV27,TGTGCCAGCAGTGGACTAGCGGGGCCACTCGGCATTCAGTACTTC,CASSGLAGPLGIQYF
many,TRBJ2-1,TRBD1,14,TRBV29-1,TGCAGCGTCGACCGGGACAGATCCGTAAATGAGCAGTTCTTC,CSVDRDRSVNEQFF
.,TRBJ1-1,.,14,TRBV7-2,TGTGCCAGCAGCTTCAAGGGGGAGGGCACTGAAGCTTTCTTT,CASSFKGEGTEAFF
few,TRBJ1-3,.,16,TRBV6-5,TGTGCCAGCAGTTACTCGGTCCGGGGCGGGAGAAACACCATATATTTT,CASSYSVRGGRNTIYF
few,TRBJ1-1,.,13,TRBV6-5,TGTGCCAGCAGGCAACAGGGAATGGCTGAAGCTTTCTTT,CASRQQGMAEAFF
.,TRBJ2-2,TRBD1,15,TRBV5-1,TGCGCCAGCAGCTTGGGCCTGCAGGGGGCCGGGGAGCTGTTTTTT,CASSLGLQGAGELFF
few,TRBJ1-1,.,13,TRBV19,TGTGCCAGTAGTAGGACTAAGGGTTCTGAAGCTTTCTTT,CASSRTKGSEAFF
.,TRBJ2-6,.,15,TRBV9,TGTGCCAGCAGCGTATCCGGGTTTCGGGCCAACGTCCTGACTTTC,CASSVSGFRANVLTF
.,TRBJ1-6,.,15,TRBV20-1,TGCAGTGCTAGTTTGGAGACAGATTATAATTCACCCCTCCACTTT,CSASLETDYNSPLHF
few,TRBJ2-1,.,14,TRBV7-7,TGTGCCAGCAGCCCTTTGGACAGTGGGAATGAGCAGTTCTTC,CASSPLDSGNEQFF
.,TRBJ2-5,.,15,TRBV7-8,TGTGCCAGCAGCTTACAAAGGGAACTCCAAGAGACCCAGTACTTC,CASSLQRELQETQYF
.,TRBJ2-3,.,11,TRBV7-9,TGTGCCAGCAGCCAGGACGATACGCAGTATTTT,CASSQDDTQYF
.,TRBJ1-5,.,16,TRBV6-6,TGTGCCAGCAGTCGCCTCGATTCCAGGGGCAATCAGCCCCAGCATTTT,CASSRLDSRGNQPQHF
.,TRBJ2-1,TRBD1,14,TRBV19,TGTGCCAGCCACAGGGGGCTAGGGTACAATGAGCAGTTCTTC,CASHRGLGYNEQFF
.,TRBJ2-1,.,10,TRBV29-1,TGCAGCGCCGGACTGACTGAGCAGTTCTTC,CSAGLTEQFF
.,TRBJ1-5,.,14,TRBV11-2,TGTGCCAGCAGCTTAGCGAGGTCCACAGATACGCAGCATTTT,CASSLARSTDTQHF
.,TRBJ2-1,.,13,TRBV5-1,TGCGCCAGCATGCGGACCGACAACAATGAGCAGTTCTTC,CASMRTDNNEQFF
.,TRBJ2-5,.,15,TRBV25-1,TGTGCCAGCAGTGAATTTAGGGCAGCCCAAGAGACCCAGTACTTC,CASSEFRAAQETQYF
few,TRBJ2-7,TRBD2,15,TRBV3-1,TGTGCCAGCAGCCCAATGACTAGCGGAGCCGGCGAGCAGTACTTC,CASSPMTSGAGEQYF
.,TRBJ2-7,TRBD1,14,TRBV27,TGTGCCAGCAGTTCATTGGACAGGCAGTACGAGCAGTACTTC,CASSSLDRQYEQYF
.,TRBJ2-5,TRBD2,16,TRBV20-1,TGCAGTGCTAGAGATCTGGCGGGAGGACGGGTTGAGACCCAGTACTTC,CSARDLAGGRVETQYF
.,TRBJ2-3,TRBD2,16,TRBV12-3/TRBV12-4,TGTGCCAGCAGTTTAAGGCTAGCGGGATTCACAGATACGCAGTATTTT,CASSLRLAGFTDTQYF
many,TRBJ2-5,TRBD1,15,TRBV20-1,TGCAGTGCTTATAAGCAGGGGGTATCCTTAGAGACCCAGTACTTC,CSAYKQGVSLETQYF
few,TRBJ2-5,.,11,TRBV24-1,TGTGCCACCAGTGAGTCAGAGACCCAGTACTTC,CATSESETQYF
few,TRBJ2-3,TRBD2,16,TRBV5-1,TGCGCCAGCAGCTTCCTGGGACTAGCGGGAGTAGATACGCAGTATTTT,CASSFLGLAGVDTQYF
.,TRBJ1-4,TRBD1,17,TRBV7-6,TGTGCCAGCAGCTTAGCCCTCCCCGGGACAGGGGTTGAAAAACTGTTTTTT,CASSLALPGTGVEKLFF
.,TRBJ2-1,.,19,TRBV5-1,TGCGCCAGCAGCCGAGGCGAGTATCGGGGACTGGCGACTTTGGATGAGCAGTTCTTC,CASSRGEYRGLATLDEQFF